The TCR beta chain described here comes from a study of blood T cell repertoires in COVID-19. Study background: COVID-19 samples from acute and convalescent phases originated in the United States, Italy and Spain. T cells, B-cell-depleted T cells, or PBMCs provided the cDNA or gDNA that served as material.

The authors' processing: Reference gene primer amplification yielded estimated nucleated cell counts. Generated by immunoSEQ multiplex PCR, the TCRdb table keeps only in-frame clones and is missing some. Clone size and the V and J calls come from that table; the DNA yielded D and trimming. The sample contains over 150,000 clones, about 83% of which appear only once. The TCR sequence derives from a woman older than 75 with acute or convalescent COVID-19. The sequencing sample was made of peripheral blood.

CDR3 loop: CASSYGTYSYEQYF. In DNA, the CDR3 is TGTGCCAGCAGTTATGGTACATACTCCTACGAGCAGTACTTC. The chain links TRBV6-2 or TRBV6-3 to TRBJ2-7; D remains unclear. Germline-derived CDR1 and CDR2 are MNHEY and SVGEGT. V was clipped by 3 bases and J by 0 bases, with 9 bases between them. The CDR3 totals 14 residues.